The T cell receptor beta chain under discussion was sequenced for a study of control samples from healthy donors and cancer patients. Deletions cut 11 bases from V and 0 bases from J, with 16 bases between. Looked up from germline, CDR1 is LNHDA and CDR2 is SQIVND (reference sequence). This CDR3 spans 15 amino acids. Using immunoSEQ multiplex PCR, the repertoire was profiled, and TCRdb retains in-frame clones only, with some absent. Here the sample spans about 3,000 clones, about 94% being singletons. The chain carries TRBV19 and TRBJ2-2, with D perhaps assigned TRBD1 or TRBD2 (5 bases each). Sequencing was performed on PBMCs. The TCR was taken from a man aged 70-80 years with lung cancer. DNA for the CDR3: TGTGCCGGAAGTCTGGGACCTCCGAACACCGGGGAGCTGTTTTTT. It translates to CAGSLGPPNTGELFF.